Following are 2 T cell receptor beta chains from one sample sequenced in a study of CD8 T cells in ankylosing spondylitis. Regarding the study as a whole: A TCR beta motif of roughly 8 highly homologous variants appeared characteristic of ankylosing spondylitis blood.

These TCRs' antigens remain unknown. MiXCR, run by TCRdb on the 5' RACE reads, gives a single entry per CDR3 protein. The data hold roughly 440,000 distinct CDR3 sequences, with roughly 17% observed a single time. The sequencing sample was made of blood, either unsorted or a sorted T cell fraction (not recorded which). These receptors all stem from a male donor with ankylosing spondylitis.

This clonotype occurred many times. The chain recombines TRBV4-2 with TRBJ2-2, with 15 bases fitting TRBD2. Germline loops: CDR1 LGHNA, CDR2 YNFKEQ. The V and J ends lost 7 bases and 6 bases, in that order; junction bases with no gene match: 9. CDR3 size: 17 residues. The CDR3 sequence is CASTLGLAGGSSGELFF. The CDR3 nucleotides read TGTGCCAGCACCTTGGGACTAGCGGGAGGCTCCTCCGGGGAGCTGTTTTTT.

About this clonotype: The junction and the germline gene differ at one end; a read error may be behind it. This chain connects TRBV20-1 to TRBJ1-2, with TRBD1 matching over 9 bases. Germline V CDR1 and CDR2: DFQATT, SNEGSKA (reference sequence). This CDR3 is 16 amino acids long. The CDR3: CCARSQGAPANYGYTF. As DNA, the CDR3 is TGCTGTGCTAGGTCACAGGGGGCCCCAGCTAACTATGGCTACACCTTC.